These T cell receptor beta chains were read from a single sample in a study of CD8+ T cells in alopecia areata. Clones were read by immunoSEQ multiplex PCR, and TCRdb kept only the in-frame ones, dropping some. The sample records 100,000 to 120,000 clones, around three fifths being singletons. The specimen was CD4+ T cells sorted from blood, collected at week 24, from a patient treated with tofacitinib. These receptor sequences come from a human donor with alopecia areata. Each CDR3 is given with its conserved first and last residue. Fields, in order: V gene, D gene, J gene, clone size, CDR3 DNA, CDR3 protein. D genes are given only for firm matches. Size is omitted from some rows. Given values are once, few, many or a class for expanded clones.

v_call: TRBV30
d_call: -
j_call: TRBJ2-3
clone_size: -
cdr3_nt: TGTGCCTGGAGAGGGCTGACCCCCACAGATACGCAGTATTTT
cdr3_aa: CAWRGLTPTDTQYF

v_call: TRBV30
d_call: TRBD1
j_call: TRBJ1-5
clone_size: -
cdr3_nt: TGTGCCTGGAGTCACAGGGGGGGCAATCAGCCCCAGCATTTT
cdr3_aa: CAWSHRGGNQPQHF

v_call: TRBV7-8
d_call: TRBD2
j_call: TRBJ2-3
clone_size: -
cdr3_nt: TGTGCCAGCAGCTTAGGACTAGCGGGGGTGCTCACAGATACGCAGTATTTT
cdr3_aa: CASSLGLAGVLTDTQYF

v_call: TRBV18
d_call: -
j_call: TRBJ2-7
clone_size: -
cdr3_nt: TGTGCCAGCTCACCACCACGTCCCAATTACGAGCAGTACTTC
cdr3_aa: CASSPPRPNYEQYF

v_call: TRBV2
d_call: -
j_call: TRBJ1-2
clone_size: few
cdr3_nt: TGTGCCAGCCGACAGGACGGACACTATGGCTACACCTTC
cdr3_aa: CASRQDGHYGYTF

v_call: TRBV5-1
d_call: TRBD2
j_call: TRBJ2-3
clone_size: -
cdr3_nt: TGCGCCAGCAGCCCGGGACTAGAAGGGGATACGCAGTATTTT
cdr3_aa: CASSPGLEGDTQYF

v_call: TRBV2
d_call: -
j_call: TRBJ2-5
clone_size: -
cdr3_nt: TGTGCCAGCAGACTCCAAACCGGGGAGACCCAGTACTTC
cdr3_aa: CASRLQTGETQYF

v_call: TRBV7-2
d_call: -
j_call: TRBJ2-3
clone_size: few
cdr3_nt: TGTGCCAGCAGCCTCACAGATACGCAGTATTTT
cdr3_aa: CASSLTDTQYF

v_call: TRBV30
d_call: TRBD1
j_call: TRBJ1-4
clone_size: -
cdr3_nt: TGTGCCTGGAGTGTAGGGACAGGTGAAAAACTGTTTTTT
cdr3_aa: CAWSVGTGEKLFF

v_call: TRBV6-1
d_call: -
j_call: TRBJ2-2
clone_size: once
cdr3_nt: TGTGCCAGCAGTGGGCGACAGACGAACACCGGGGAGCTGTTTTTT
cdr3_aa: CASSGRQTNTGELFF